This T cell receptor (beta chain) was sequenced in a study of naive and memory T cell subsets. Amplification of ligated cDNA took four PCR rounds with SP2 and nested alpha and beta constant primers. TCRdb re-called the 5' RACE reads through MiXCR, storing one row per CDR3 protein. The sample carries more than 60,000 distinct CDR3 sequences, less than 10% recorded once. A UMI-containing oligonucleotide was joined by 3' ligation to the TCR cDNA template. The table lists this clonotype with many counts. The TCR originated in a female donor in good health.

CDR3 sequence (DNA): TGTGCCAGCAGCTGGTACAGGGGGGCCAGCAATCAGCCCCAGCATTTT. It is translated as CASSWYRGASNQPQHF. This chain uses TRBV5-8 with TRBJ1-5; 8 bases are shared with TRBD1. Germline values: CDR1 SGHTS, CDR2 YDEGEE. After removal of 3 bases from V and 1 base from J, the junction contained 6 bases not matched to a gene. The CDR3 totals 16 residues.